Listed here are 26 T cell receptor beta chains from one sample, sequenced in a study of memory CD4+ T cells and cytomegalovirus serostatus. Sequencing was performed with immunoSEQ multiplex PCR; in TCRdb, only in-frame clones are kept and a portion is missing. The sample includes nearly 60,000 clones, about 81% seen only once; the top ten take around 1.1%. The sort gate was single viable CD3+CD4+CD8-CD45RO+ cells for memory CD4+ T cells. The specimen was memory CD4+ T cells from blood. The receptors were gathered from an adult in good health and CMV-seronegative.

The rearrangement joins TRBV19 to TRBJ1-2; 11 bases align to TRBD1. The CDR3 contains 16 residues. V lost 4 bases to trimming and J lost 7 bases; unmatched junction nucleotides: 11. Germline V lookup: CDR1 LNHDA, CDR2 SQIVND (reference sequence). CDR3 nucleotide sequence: TGTGCCAGTAGTACATCAAGAGGACAGGGGGCGCTTGGCTACACCTTC. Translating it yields CASSTSRGQGALGYTF.

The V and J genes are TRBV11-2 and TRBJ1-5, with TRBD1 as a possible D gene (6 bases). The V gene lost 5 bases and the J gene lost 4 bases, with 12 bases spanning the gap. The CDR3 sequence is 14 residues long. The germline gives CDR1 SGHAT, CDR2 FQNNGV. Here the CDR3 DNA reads TGTGCCAGCAGCCCCACAGGGTCGAATCAGCCCCAGCATTTT. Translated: CASSPTGSNQPQHF.

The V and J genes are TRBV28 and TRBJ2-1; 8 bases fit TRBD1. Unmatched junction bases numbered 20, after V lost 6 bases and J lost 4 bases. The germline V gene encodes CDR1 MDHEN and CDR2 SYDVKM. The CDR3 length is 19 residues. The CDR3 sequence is CASRPGDRGFSSQYNEQFF. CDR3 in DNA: TGTGCCAGCAGACCCGGAGACAGGGGTTTCTCCTCCCAATACAATGAGCAGTTCTTC. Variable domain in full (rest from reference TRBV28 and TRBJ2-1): DVKVTQSSRYLVKRTGEKVFLECVQDMDHENMFWYRQDPGLGLRLIYFSYDVKMKEKGDIPEGYSVSREKKERFSLILESASTNQTSMYLCASRPGDRGFSSQYNEQFFGPGTRLTVL.

CDR3 nucleotide sequence: TGTGCCATACAGGGGAGTCTGGGCACTGAAGCTTTCTTT. The encoded protein is CAIQGSLGTEAFF. The chain couples TRBV7-9 to TRBJ1-1, with TRBD1 identical over 7 bases. The V segment lost 10 bases and the J segment 4 bases; nucleotides outside the gene matches: 9. CDR1 and CDR2 (germline): SEHNR, FQNEAQ (reference sequence). The length of the CDR3 is 13 residues.

The CDR3 DNA follows: TGTGCCAGCAATTCTCTAGTTGGAGGTGGCTACACCTTC. It specifies CASNSLVGGGYTF. This rearrangement joins TRBV6-1 to TRBJ1-2; D unresolved. Germline CDR1 and CDR2: MNHNS and SASEGT. Trimming shortened V by 7 bases and J by 7 bases, and 16 bases separated the two germline ends. CDR3 length: 13 residues.

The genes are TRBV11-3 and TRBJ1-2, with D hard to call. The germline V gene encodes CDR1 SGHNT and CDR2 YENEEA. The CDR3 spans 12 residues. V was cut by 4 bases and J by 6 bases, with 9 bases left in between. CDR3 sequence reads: CASSSRTDGYTF. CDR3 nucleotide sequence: TGTGCCAGCAGCTCACGGACCGATGGCTACACCTTC. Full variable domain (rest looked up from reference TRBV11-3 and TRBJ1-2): EAGVVQSPRYKIIEKKQPVAFWCNPISGHNTLYWYLQNLGQGPELLIRYENEEAVDDSQLPKDRFSAERLKGVDSTLKIQPAELGDSAVYLCASSSRTDGYTFGSGTRLTVV.

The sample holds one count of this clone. The DNA for the CDR3 is TGCAGCGTTGGACCTTACAATGAGCAGTTCTTC. It specifies CSVGPYNEQFF. This sequence joins TRBV29-1 and TRBJ2-1, with unresolved D. The CDR3 extends over 11 amino acids. Trimming shortened V by 4 bases and J by 4 bases, and 5 bases separated the two germline ends. CDR1 is SQVTM and CDR2 is ANQGSEA in the germline V gene.

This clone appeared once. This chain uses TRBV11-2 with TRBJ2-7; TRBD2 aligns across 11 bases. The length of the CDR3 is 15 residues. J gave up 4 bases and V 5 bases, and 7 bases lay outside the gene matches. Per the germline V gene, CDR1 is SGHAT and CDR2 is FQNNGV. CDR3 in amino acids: CASSGSGTSGYEQYF. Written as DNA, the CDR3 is TGTGCCAGCAGCGGATCCGGGACTAGCGGATACGAGCAGTACTTC.

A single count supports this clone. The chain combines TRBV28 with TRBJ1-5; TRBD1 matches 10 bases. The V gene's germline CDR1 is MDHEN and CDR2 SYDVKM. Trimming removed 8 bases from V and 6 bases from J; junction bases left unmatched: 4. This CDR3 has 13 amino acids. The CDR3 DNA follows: TGTGCCAGCCGGACAGGGGGTGGTCAGCCCCAGCATTTT. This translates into CASRTGGGQPQHF.

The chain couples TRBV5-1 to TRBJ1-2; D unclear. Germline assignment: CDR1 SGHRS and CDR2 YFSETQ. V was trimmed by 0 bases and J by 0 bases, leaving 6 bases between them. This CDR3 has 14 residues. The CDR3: CASSLGDTNYGYTF. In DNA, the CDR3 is TGCGCCAGCAGCTTGGGAGATACTAACTATGGCTACACCTTC.

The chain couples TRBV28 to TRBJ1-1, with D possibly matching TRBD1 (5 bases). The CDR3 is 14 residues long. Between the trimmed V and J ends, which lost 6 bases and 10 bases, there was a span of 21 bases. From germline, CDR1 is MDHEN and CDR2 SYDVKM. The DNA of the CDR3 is TGTGCCAGCAGCTCCACAGGCCGATCCCAGGGAGCTTTCTTT. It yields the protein CASSSTGRSQGAFF. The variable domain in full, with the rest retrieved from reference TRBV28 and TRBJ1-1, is DVKVTQSSRYLVKRTGEKVFLECVQDMDHENMFWYRQDPGLGLRLIYFSYDVKMKEKGDIPEGYSVSREKKERFSLILESASTNQTSMYLCASSSTGRSQGAFFGQGTRLTVV.

The chain's CDR3 is CAWELVLNTGELFF. The CDR3 nucleotides are TGTGCCTGGGAACTTGTCCTGAACACCGGGGAGCTGTTTTTT. The V gene is TRBV30, the J gene TRBJ2-2; D remains unclear. V was clipped by 5 bases and J by 1 base, with 11 bases between them. Looked up from germline, CDR1 is GTSNPN and CDR2 is SVGIG (reference sequence). The CDR3 covers 14 residues.

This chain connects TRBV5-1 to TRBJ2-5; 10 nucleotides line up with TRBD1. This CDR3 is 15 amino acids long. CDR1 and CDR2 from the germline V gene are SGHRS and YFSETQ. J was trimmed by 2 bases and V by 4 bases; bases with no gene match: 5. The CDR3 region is CASSGTGARQETQYF. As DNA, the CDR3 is TGCGCCAGCAGCGGGACAGGGGCGAGGCAAGAGACCCAGTACTTC.

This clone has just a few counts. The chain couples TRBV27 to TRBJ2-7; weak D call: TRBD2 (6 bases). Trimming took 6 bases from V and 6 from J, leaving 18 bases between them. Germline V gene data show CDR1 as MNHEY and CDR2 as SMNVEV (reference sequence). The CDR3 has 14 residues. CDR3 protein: CASRLQEGFAEQYF. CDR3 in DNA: TGTGCCAGCAGGCTTCAGGAGGGCTTCGCCGAGCAGTACTTC.

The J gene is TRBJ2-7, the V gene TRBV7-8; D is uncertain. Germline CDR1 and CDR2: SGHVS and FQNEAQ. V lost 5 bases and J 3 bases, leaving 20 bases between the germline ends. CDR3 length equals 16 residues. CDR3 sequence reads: CASSPHRVLNFYEQYF. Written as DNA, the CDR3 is TGTGCCAGCAGCCCTCACCGAGTCCTAAATTTCTACGAGCAGTACTTC.

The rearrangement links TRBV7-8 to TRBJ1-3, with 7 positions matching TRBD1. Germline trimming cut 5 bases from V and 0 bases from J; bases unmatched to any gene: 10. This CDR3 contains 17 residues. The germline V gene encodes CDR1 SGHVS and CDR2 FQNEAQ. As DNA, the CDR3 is TGTGCCAGCAGCCACAGACAGGGACCGTACTCTGGAAACACCATATATTTT. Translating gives CASSHRQGPYSGNTIYF.

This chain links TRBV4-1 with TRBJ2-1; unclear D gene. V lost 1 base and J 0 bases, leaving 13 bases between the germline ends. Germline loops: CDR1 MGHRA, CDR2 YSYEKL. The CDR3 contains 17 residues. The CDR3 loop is CASSQVPPPFSYNEQFF. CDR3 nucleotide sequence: TGCGCCAGCAGCCAAGTCCCGCCTCCCTTCTCCTACAATGAGCAGTTCTTC.

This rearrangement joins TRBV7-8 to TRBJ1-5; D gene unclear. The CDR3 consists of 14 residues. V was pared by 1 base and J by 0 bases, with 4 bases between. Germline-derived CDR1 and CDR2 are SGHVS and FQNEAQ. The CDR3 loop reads CASSLVGSNQPQHF. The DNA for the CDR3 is TGTGCCAGCAGCTTAGTAGGTAGCAATCAGCCCCAGCATTTT. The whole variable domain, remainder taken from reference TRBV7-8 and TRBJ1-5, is GAGVSQSPRYKVAKRGQDVALRCDPISGHVSLFWYQQALGQGPEFLTYFQNEAQLDKSGLPSDRFFAERPEGSVSTLKIQRTQQEDSAVYLCASSLVGSNQPQHFGDGTRLSIL.

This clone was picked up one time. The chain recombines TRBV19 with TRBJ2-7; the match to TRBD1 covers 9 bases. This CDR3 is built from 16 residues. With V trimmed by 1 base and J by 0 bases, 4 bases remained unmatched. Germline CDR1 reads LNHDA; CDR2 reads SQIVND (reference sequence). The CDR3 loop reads CASSIGGQGASYEQYF. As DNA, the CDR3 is TGTGCCAGTAGTATAGGGGGACAGGGAGCCTCCTACGAGCAGTACTTC. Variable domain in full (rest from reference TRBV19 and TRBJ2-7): DGGITQSPKYLFRKEGQNVTLSCEQNLNHDAMYWYRQDPGQGLRLIYYSQIVNDFQKGDIAEGYSVSREKKESFPLTVTSAQKNPTAFYLCASSIGGQGASYEQYFGPGTRLTVT.

The CDR3 DNA reads as TGTGCCAGCAGCTTCGCCGGGACAGGGGCTGAAGCTTTCTTT. Its translation: CASSFAGTGAEAFF. This chain joins TRBV5-4 and TRBJ1-1, with 10 bases aligning to TRBD1. Germline assignment: CDR1 SGHNT and CDR2 YYREEE (reference sequence). CDR3 length equals 14 residues. Trimming cost V 2 bases and J 6 bases; bases outside gene matches: 4.

CDR3 loop: CASSFGGSGLGDTQYF. Written as DNA, the CDR3 is TGTGCCAGCAGCTTCGGAGGTAGCGGCCTTGGGGATACGCAGTATTTT. V is TRBV7-9 and J is TRBJ2-3; TRBD2 might be the D (6 bases). V was shortened by 3 bases and J by 6 bases, with 19 bases between the two germline ends. CDR3 length: 16 amino acids. From germline, CDR1 is SEHNR and CDR2 FQNEAQ (reference sequence).

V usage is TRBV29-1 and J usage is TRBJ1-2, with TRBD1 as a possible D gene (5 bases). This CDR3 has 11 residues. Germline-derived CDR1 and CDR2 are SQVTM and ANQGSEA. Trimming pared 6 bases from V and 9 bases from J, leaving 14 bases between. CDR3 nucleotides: TGCAGCGTCTGGGACGTGAGAAGCTACACCTTC. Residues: CSVWDVRSYTF.

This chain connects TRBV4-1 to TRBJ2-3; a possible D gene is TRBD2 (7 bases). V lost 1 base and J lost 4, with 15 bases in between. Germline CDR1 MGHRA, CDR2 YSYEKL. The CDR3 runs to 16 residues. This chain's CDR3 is CASSQGRGPGADTQYF. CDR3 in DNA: TGCGCCAGCAGCCAAGGGCGGGGGCCAGGTGCAGATACGCAGTATTTT.

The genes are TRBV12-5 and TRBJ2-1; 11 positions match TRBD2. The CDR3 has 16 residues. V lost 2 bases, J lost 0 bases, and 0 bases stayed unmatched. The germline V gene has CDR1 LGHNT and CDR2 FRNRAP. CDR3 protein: CASGLTSGSSYNEQFF. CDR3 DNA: TGTGCTAGTGGTTTGACTAGCGGGAGCTCCTACAATGAGCAGTTCTTC.

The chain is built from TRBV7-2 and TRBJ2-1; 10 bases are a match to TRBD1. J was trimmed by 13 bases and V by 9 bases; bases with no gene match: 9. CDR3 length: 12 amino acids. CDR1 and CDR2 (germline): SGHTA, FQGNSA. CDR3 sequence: CASLFETGGQFF. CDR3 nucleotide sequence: TGTGCCAGTTTATTCGAGACAGGGGGCCAGTTCTTC.

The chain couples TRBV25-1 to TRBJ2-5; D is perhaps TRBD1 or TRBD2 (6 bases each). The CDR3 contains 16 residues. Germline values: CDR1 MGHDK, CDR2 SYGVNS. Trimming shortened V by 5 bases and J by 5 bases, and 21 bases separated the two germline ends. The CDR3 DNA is TGTGCCAGCAGTTTAGGGGAAGGGGGGTTGGGGGAGACCCAGTACTTC. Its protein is CASSLGEGGLGETQYF.